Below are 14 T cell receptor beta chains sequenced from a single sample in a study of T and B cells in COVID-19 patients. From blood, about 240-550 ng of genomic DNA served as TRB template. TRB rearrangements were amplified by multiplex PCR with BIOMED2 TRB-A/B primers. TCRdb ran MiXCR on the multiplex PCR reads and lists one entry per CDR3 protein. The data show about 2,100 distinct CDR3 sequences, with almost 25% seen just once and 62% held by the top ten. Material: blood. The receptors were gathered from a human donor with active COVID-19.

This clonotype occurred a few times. CDR3 amino acids: CASSLVAGGNNEQFF. CDR3 sequence (DNA): TGTGCCAGCAGCCTAGTAGCGGGAGGGAACAATGAGCAGTTCTTC. The chain employs TRBV7-2 and TRBJ2-1; TRBD2 matches 11 bases. The CDR3 totals 15 residues. Germline loops: CDR1 SGHTA, CDR2 FQGNSA. The V and J ends lost 5 bases and 5 bases, in that order; junction bases with no gene match: 5.

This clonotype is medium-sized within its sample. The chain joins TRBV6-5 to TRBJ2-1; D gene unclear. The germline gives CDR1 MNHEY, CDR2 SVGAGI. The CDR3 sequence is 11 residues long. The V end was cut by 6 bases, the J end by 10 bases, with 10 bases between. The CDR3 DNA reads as TGTGCCAGCAGCTCGCTGGGGGAGCAGTTCTTC. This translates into CASSSLGEQFF.

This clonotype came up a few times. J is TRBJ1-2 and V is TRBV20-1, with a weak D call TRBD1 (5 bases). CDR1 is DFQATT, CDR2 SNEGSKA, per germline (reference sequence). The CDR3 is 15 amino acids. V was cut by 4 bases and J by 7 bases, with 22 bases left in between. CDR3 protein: CSATIPPGDRSGYTF. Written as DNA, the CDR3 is TGCAGTGCTACAATCCCTCCGGGGGATCGAAGTGGCTACACCTTC.

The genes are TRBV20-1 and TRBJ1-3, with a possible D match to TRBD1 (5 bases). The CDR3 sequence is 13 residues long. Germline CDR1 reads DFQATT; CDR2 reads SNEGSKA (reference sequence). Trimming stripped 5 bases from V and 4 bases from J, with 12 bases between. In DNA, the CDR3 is TGCAGTGCTGGGAGGGGTCCCGGAAACACCATATATTTT. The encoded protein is CSAGRGPGNTIYF.

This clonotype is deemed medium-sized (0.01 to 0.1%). The CDR3 reads CASSLAGETQYF. CDR3 bases: TGTGCCAGCAGTTTAGCGGGAGAGACCCAGTACTTC. This sequence joins TRBV6-5 and TRBJ2-5; 7 bases line up with TRBD2. Germline V CDR1 and CDR2: MNHEY, SVGAGI. The CDR3 consists of 12 residues. Germline trimming cut 4 bases from V and 4 bases from J; bases unmatched to any gene: 0.

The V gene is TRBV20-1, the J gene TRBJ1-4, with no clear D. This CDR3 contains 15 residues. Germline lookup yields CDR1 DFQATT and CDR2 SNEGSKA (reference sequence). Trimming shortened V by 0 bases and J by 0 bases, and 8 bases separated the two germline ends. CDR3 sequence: CSARDPLSTNEKLFF. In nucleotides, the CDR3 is TGCAGTGCTAGAGATCCCCTTTCAACTAATGAAAAACTGTTTTTT.

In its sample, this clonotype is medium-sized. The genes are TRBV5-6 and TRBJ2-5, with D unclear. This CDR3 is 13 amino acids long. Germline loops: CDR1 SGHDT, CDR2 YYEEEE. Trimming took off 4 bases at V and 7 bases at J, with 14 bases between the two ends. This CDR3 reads CASSHTDRGTQYF. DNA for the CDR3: TGTGCCAGCAGCCATACCGACCGAGGGACCCAGTACTTC.

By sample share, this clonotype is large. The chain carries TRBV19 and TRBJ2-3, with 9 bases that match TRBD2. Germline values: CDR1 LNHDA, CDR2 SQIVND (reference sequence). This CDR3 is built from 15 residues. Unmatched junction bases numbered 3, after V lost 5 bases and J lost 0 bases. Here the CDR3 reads CASSGREGSTDTQYF. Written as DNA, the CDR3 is TGTGCCAGTAGTGGGCGGGAGGGGAGCACAGATACGCAGTATTTT.

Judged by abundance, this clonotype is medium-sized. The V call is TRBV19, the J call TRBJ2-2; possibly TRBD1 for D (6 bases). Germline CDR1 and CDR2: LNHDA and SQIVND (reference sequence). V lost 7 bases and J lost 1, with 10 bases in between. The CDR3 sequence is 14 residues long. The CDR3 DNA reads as TGTGCCAGTAAGGAACAGGGGAACACCGGGGAGCTGTTTTTT. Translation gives CASKEQGNTGELFF.

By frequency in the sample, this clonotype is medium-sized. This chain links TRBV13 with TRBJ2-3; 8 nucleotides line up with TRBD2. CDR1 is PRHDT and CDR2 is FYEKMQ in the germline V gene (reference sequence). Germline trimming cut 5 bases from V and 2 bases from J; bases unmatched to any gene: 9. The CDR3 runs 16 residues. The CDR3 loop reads CASSPTGGGYTDTQYF. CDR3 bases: TGTGCCAGCAGCCCAACGGGAGGGGGGTACACAGATACGCAGTATTTT.

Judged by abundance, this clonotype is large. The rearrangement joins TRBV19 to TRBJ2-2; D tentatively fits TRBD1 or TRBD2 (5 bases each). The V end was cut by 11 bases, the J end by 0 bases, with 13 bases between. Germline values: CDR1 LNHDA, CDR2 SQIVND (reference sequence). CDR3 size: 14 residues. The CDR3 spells CACRTGPNTGELFF. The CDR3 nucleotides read TGTGCCTGTCGGACGGGACCGAACACCGGGGAGCTGTTTTTT.

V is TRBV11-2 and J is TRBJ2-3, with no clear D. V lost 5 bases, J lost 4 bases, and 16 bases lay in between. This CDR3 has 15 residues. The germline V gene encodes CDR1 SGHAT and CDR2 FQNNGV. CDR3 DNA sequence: TGTGCCAGCAGCAATCCCGCGGCGTCCTCAGATACGCAGTATTTT. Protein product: CASSNPAASSDTQYF.

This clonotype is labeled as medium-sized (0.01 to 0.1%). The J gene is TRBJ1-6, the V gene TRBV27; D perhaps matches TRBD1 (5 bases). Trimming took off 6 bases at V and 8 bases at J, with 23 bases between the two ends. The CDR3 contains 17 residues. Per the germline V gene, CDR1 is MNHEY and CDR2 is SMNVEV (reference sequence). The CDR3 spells CASSLARSRDSHSPLHF. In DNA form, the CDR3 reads TGTGCCAGCAGCCTGGCCAGGAGCCGGGACTCTCATTCACCCCTCCACTTT.

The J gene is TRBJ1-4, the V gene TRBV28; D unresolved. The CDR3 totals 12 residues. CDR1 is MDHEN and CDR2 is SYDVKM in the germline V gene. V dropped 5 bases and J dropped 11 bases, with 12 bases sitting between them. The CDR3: CASSPPRGKLFF. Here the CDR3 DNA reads TGTGCCAGCAGTCCGCCAAGAGGCAAACTGTTTTTT.